The rows below give T cell receptor beta chains drawn from one sample of a study of cytomegalovirus exposure and HLA in healthy donors. The protocol was immunoSEQ multiplex PCR, while the TCRdb copy is restricted to in-frame clones and leaves out a portion. The sample table includes fewer than 250,000 clones. The sample taken for sequencing was PBMCs. The receptors come from a woman aged 25 to 39 in good health and CMV-seropositive. Each CDR3 is given with its conserved first and last residue. Each record gives: D gene, V gene, J gene, CDR3 length, CDR3 protein, CDR3 DNA. A D gene is named only where the DNA matches it firmly.

d_gene: TRBD1; v_gene: TRBV4-1; j_gene: TRBJ2-4; len: 17; CDR3aa: CASSQGRQGEAKNIQYF; CDR3nt: TGCGCCAGCAGCCAAGGAAGACAGGGGGAAGCCAAAAACATTCAGTACTTC
d_gene: TRBD1; v_gene: TRBV19; j_gene: TRBJ2-7; len: 16; CDR3aa: CASSRYGTGGLNEQYF; CDR3nt: TGTGCCAGTAGTAGGTATGGGACAGGGGGCTTGAACGAGCAGTACTTC
d_gene: NA; v_gene: TRBV6-1; j_gene: TRBJ1-3; len: 14; CDR3aa: CASREGNLRNTIYF; CDR3nt: TGTGCCAGCAGGGAGGGGAATTTAAGAAACACCATATATTTT
d_gene: NA; v_gene: TRBV7-2; j_gene: TRBJ1-2; len: 16; CDR3aa: CASSSTLLGTLYGYTF; CDR3nt: TGTGCCAGCAGCTCAACGTTGCTAGGGACACTTTATGGCTACACCTTC
d_gene: NA; v_gene: TRBV2; j_gene: TRBJ2-1; len: 15; CDR3aa: CASSERSGQYNEQFF; CDR3nt: TGTGCCAGCAGTGAAAGAAGCGGACAGTACAATGAGCAGTTCTTC
d_gene: NA; v_gene: TRBV6-1; j_gene: TRBJ2-5; len: 12; CDR3aa: CASSRDQETQYF; CDR3nt: TGTGCCAGCAGCCGGGATCAAGAGACCCAGTACTTC
d_gene: TRBD2; v_gene: TRBV5-1; j_gene: TRBJ2-5; len: 17; CDR3aa: CASSPGLLAGAMETQYF; CDR3nt: TGCGCCAGCAGCCCCGGGTTGCTGGCGGGAGCGATGGAGACCCAGTACTTC
d_gene: TRBD1; v_gene: TRBV2; j_gene: TRBJ1-2; len: 12; CDR3aa: CASGQGGYGYTF; CDR3nt: TGTGCCAGCGGACAGGGCGGTTATGGCTACACCTTC
d_gene: TRBD1; v_gene: TRBV10-3; j_gene: TRBJ1-6; len: 17; CDR3aa: CAISESGGGQGTSPLHF; CDR3nt: TGTGCCATCAGTGAGTCCGGAGGCGGACAGGGTACTTCACCCCTCCACTTT
d_gene: TRBD2; v_gene: TRBV10-2; j_gene: TRBJ2-7; len: 15; CDR3aa: CASSSPGGRSDEQYF; CDR3nt: TGCGCCAGCAGTTCCCCCGGCGGGAGAAGCGACGAGCAGTACTTC
d_gene: TRBD1; v_gene: TRBV7-9; j_gene: TRBJ1-1; len: 14; CDR3aa: CASSLPTGVAEAFF; CDR3nt: TGTGCCAGCAGCCTTCCTACAGGGGTCGCTGAAGCTTTCTTT
d_gene: NA; v_gene: TRBV30; j_gene: TRBJ1-1; len: 14; CDR3aa: CARTAASMNTEAFF; CDR3nt: TGTGCCCGGACGGCGGCCTCCATGAACACTGAAGCTTTCTTT
d_gene: TRBD1; v_gene: TRBV6-5; j_gene: TRBJ2-2; len: 15; CDR3aa: CASSSGTENTGELFF; CDR3nt: TGTGCCAGCAGTTCCGGGACAGAGAACACCGGGGAGCTGTTTTTT
d_gene: NA; v_gene: TRBV11-2; j_gene: TRBJ1-1; len: 15; CDR3aa: CASSLSFTGNTEAFF; CDR3nt: TGTGCCAGCAGCTTAAGTTTCACAGGGAACACTGAAGCTTTCTTT
d_gene: TRBD2; v_gene: TRBV11-3; j_gene: TRBJ2-2; len: 16; CDR3aa: CASSLDSGLAPGELFF; CDR3nt: TGTGCCAGCAGCTTAGACTCCGGACTAGCGCCCGGGGAGCTGTTTTTT
d_gene: NA; v_gene: TRBV28; j_gene: TRBJ1-2; len: 12; CDR3aa: CATGMPNYGYTF; CDR3nt: TGTGCCACAGGGATGCCCAACTATGGCTACACCTTC
d_gene: TRBD2; v_gene: TRBV27; j_gene: TRBJ2-7; len: 15; CDR3aa: CASSLLSGTSGEQYF; CDR3nt: TGTGCCAGCAGTTTACTCTCCGGGACTAGCGGTGAGCAGTACTTC
d_gene: TRBD1; v_gene: TRBV7-9; j_gene: TRBJ2-7; len: 15; CDR3aa: CASSPPTGTAYEQYF; CDR3nt: TGTGCCAGCAGCCCCCCTACCGGGACAGCCTACGAGCAGTACTTC
d_gene: TRBD2; v_gene: TRBV6-4; j_gene: TRBJ2-4; len: 17; CDR3aa: CASRVGREGPAKNIQYF; CDR3nt: TGTGCCAGCAGGGTCGGGCGGGAGGGCCCAGCCAAAAACATTCAGTACTTC
d_gene: NA; v_gene: TRBV4-1; j_gene: TRBJ1-5; len: 14; CDR3aa: CASSQELWNQPQHF; CDR3nt: TGCGCCAGCAGCCAAGAACTGTGGAATCAGCCCCAGCATTTT
d_gene: NA; v_gene: TRBV5-1; j_gene: TRBJ2-3; len: 13; CDR3aa: CASSFQGSNTQYF; CDR3nt: TGCGCCAGCAGCTTCCAGGGGAGTAATACGCAGTATTTT
d_gene: NA; v_gene: TRBV29-1; j_gene: TRBJ1-2; len: 13; CDR3aa: CSVEDGGEDGYTF; CDR3nt: TGCAGCGTTGAAGACGGAGGGGAGGATGGCTACACCTTC
d_gene: TRBD1; v_gene: TRBV28; j_gene: TRBJ2-7; len: 15; CDR3aa: CASSRGQGATYEQYF; CDR3nt: TGTGCCAGCAGCCGGGGACAGGGGGCCACCTACGAGCAGTACTTC
d_gene: NA; v_gene: TRBV19; j_gene: TRBJ1-1; len: 13; CDR3aa: CASSKQRNTEAFF; CDR3nt: TGTGCCAGTAGTAAACAGAGGAACACTGAAGCTTTCTTT
d_gene: NA; v_gene: TRBV6-5; j_gene: TRBJ2-3; len: 14; CDR3aa: CASRTTGPTDTQYF; CDR3nt: TGTGCCAGCAGAACGACAGGTCCGACAGATACGCAGTATTTT
d_gene: TRBD1; v_gene: TRBV6-5; j_gene: TRBJ2-7; len: 13; CDR3aa: CASSVTGDHEQYF; CDR3nt: TGTGCCAGCAGTGTGACAGGGGACCACGAGCAGTACTTC
d_gene: NA; v_gene: TRBV27; j_gene: TRBJ2-5; len: 15; CDR3aa: CASSPLSPVQETQYF; CDR3nt: TGTGCCAGCAGCCCCCTAAGTCCCGTTCAAGAGACCCAGTACTTC
d_gene: TRBD1; v_gene: TRBV5-8; j_gene: TRBJ2-5; len: 14; CDR3aa: CASSLVSPQGAQYF; CDR3nt: TGTGCCAGCAGCTTGGTGAGCCCGCAGGGGGCCCAGTACTTC
d_gene: NA; v_gene: TRBV9; j_gene: TRBJ2-2; len: 17; CDR3aa: CASSVPKGGAYTGELFF; CDR3nt: TGTGCCAGCAGCGTCCCAAAGGGGGGGGCCTACACCGGGGAGCTGTTTTTT